The sequence of this TCR beta chain was determined in a study of regulatory and conventional T cells in RAG deficiency. Study conclusions and caveats: In Omenn syndrome, sorted "Tregs" may be peripherally activated cells. Omenn patients showed >80% Treg-Tconv overlap and shorter CDR3 lengths.

Conventional CD4+ T cells were sorted from blood as CD25-low CD127-high cells. The V and J ends lost 5 bases and 7 bases respectively, with 2 bases between them. Germline CDR1 and CDR2: MNHEY and SVGAGI. The CDR3 spans 10 residues. As concerns this clone: What it binds is not known.

Some clones are missing from TCRdb's copy, which holds only in-frame ones; the method was immunoSEQ multiplex PCR. The table has 45,000 or so clones, 75% to 90% seen once. This sample also belongs to another study, concerning regulatory T cells. That investigation notes: Amplification used 52 TRBV primers and 13 TRBJ primers.

Sequenced: CD4+ effector T cells sorted from blood. This receptor was taken from a human donor in good health. The chain uses TRBV6-5 and TRBJ1-4, with D unclear. The CDR3 sequence is CASSGEKLFF. In DNA, the CDR3 is TGTGCCAGCAGTGGTGAAAAACTGTTTTTT.